One sample yielded the 14 T cell receptor beta chains listed below, sequenced in a study of blood T cell repertoires in COVID-19. Using immunoSEQ multiplex PCR, the repertoire was profiled, and TCRdb retains in-frame clones only, with some absent. The sample has 25,000 to 30,000 clones, less than 80% seen once. Material for sequencing was peripheral blood. These receptors were collected from a man aged 65 to 79 with acute or convalescent COVID-19.

This clone appeared a single time. The J gene is TRBJ1-2, the V gene TRBV10-3; 8 bases map to TRBD1. V trimming: 3 bases; J trimming: 2 bases; junction bases outside the gene matches: 8. Germline assignment: CDR1 ENHRY and CDR2 SYGVKD. The CDR3 consists of 16 residues. DNA of the CDR3: TGTGCCATCAGTGACTCCCCGGACAGGGTGAACTATGGCTACACCTTC. Encoded protein: CAISDSPDRVNYGYTF.

This chain links TRBV29-1 with TRBJ1-3; 9 bases are shared with TRBD1. The junction had 5 bases not matched to a gene; V was cut back by 4 bases and J by 4 bases. CDR3 length: 14 residues. CDR1 and CDR2 (germline): SQVTM, ANQGSEA. In DNA form, the CDR3 reads TGCAGCGTTGTTCTGGGACAGGGAGGAAACACCATATATTTT. Amino acid sequence: CSVVLGQGGNTIYF.

This chain links TRBV20-1 with TRBJ1-5; D unresolved. The CDR3 runs to 17 residues. The V and J ends lost 4 bases and 9 bases respectively, with 28 bases between them. Germline CDR1 reads DFQATT; CDR2 reads SNEGSKA (reference sequence). CDR3 residues: CSANDPAGSLSGLPQHF. Written as DNA, the CDR3 is TGCAGTGCTAATGATCCCGCAGGAAGCCTCTCAGGATTGCCCCAGCATTTT.

V and J are TRBV4-3 and TRBJ2-2; 7 bases map to TRBD1. The CDR3 is 14 amino acids. The germline gives CDR1 LGHNA, CDR2 YSLEER. The V gene end was trimmed by 3 bases and the J gene end by 6 bases; junction bases not matched to a gene: 4. The CDR3 DNA reads TGCGCCAGCAGCCAGAACCAGGGGGCCGGGGAGCTGTTTTTT. It codes for CASSQNQGAGELFF.

The chain couples TRBV9 to TRBJ1-2, with a tentative D call TRBD1 (6 bases). The CDR3 has 14 residues. In germline, CDR1 is SGDLS, CDR2 YYNGEE. Deletions cut 4 bases from V and 8 bases from J, with 18 bases between. The CDR3 reads CASSPSPRDKGYTF. CDR3 bases: TGTGCCAGCAGCCCTTCCCCCAGGGACAAAGGCTACACCTTC.

V usage is TRBV18 and J usage is TRBJ2-3; possibly TRBD2 for D (6 bases). The CDR3 spans 16 residues. Germline V gives CDR1 KGHSH, CDR2 LQKENI. V lost 0 bases, J lost 0 bases, and 10 bases lay in between. Written as DNA, the CDR3 is TGTGCCAGCTCACCACCTTTGGGGGGTAGCACAGATACGCAGTATTTT. Protein product: CASSPPLGGSTDTQYF.

A few counts support this clone. The V and J genes are TRBV18 and TRBJ1-6, with 7 bases that match TRBD1. V gave up 8 bases and J gave up 7 bases; unmatched junction bases: 5. The CDR3 consists of 13 residues. Germline V gene lookup returns CDR1 KGHSH and CDR2 LQKENI. CDR3 region: CASRGDSNSPLHF. CDR3 bases: TGTGCCAGCCGAGGGGACAGCAATTCACCCCTCCACTTT. The full variable domain, rest sourced from reference TRBV18 and TRBJ1-6, is NAGVMQNPRHLVRRRGQEARLRCSPMKGHSHVYWYRQLPEEGLKFMVYLQKENIIDESGMPKERFSAEFPKEGPSILRIQQVVRGDSAAYFCASRGDSNSPLHFGNGTRLTVT.

The chain couples TRBV7-2 to TRBJ2-2; no definite D call. V dropped 7 bases and J dropped 6 bases, with 9 bases sitting between them. The CDR3 consists of 12 residues. Germline values: CDR1 SGHTA, CDR2 FQGNSA. CDR3 sequence: CASTNGPGELFF. The CDR3 nucleotides are TGTGCCAGCACGAATGGCCCCGGGGAGCTGTTTTTT.

This clone was seen a handful of times. This chain connects TRBV19 to TRBJ1-2; D unclear. Germline CDR1 reads LNHDA; CDR2 reads SQIVND (reference sequence). With 2 bases removed from V and 7 bases from J, the gap between germline ends came to 17 bases. This CDR3 comprises 15 residues. In DNA form, the CDR3 reads TGTGCCAGTAGTATAAAACAGCCGTCCTCTGGTGGCTACACCTTC. Translation gives CASSIKQPSSGGYTF.

The chain links TRBV6-2 or TRBV6-3 to TRBJ2-7; TRBD2 matches at 12 bases. The CDR3 spans 19 residues. Germline CDR1 MNHEY, CDR2 SVGEGT. V dropped 0 bases and J dropped 0; count of bases not matched to a gene: 9. The CDR3 region is CASSYSGLAGSLNSYEQYF. Here the CDR3 DNA reads TGTGCCAGCAGTTACTCAGGACTAGCGGGATCCTTGAACTCCTACGAGCAGTACTTC.

This clone was found a few times. The chain combines TRBV4-3 with TRBJ1-1; tentative D call: TRBD1 (5 bases). V lost 2 bases, J lost 5 bases, and 15 bases lay in between. Germline V gene lookup returns CDR1 LGHNA and CDR2 YSLEER. CDR3 length: 15 amino acids. CDR3 amino acids: CASSQTSGGSTEAFF. The DNA of the CDR3 is TGCGCCAGCAGCCAAACCTCCGGGGGGAGTACTGAAGCTTTCTTT.

The chain combines TRBV7-2 with TRBJ2-3; 7 nucleotides align to TRBD1. This CDR3 has 15 residues. CDR1 and CDR2 (germline): SGHTA, FQGNSA. V shed 1 base and J 3 bases; nucleotides not matched to a gene: 4. CDR3 loop: CASSLVGRGTDTQYF. CDR3 DNA sequence: TGTGCCAGCAGCTTAGTAGGCAGGGGGACAGATACGCAGTATTTT.

The rearrangement joins TRBV6-5 to TRBJ2-1; D not resolved. The CDR3 has 13 amino acids. Trimming took 4 bases from V and 5 from J, leaving 9 bases between them. The germline gives CDR1 MNHEY, CDR2 SVGAGI. The CDR3 protein is CASSSDLNNEQFF. As DNA, the CDR3 is TGTGCCAGCAGTTCAGACTTGAACAATGAGCAGTTCTTC.

This clone was observed a handful of times. The rearrangement joins TRBV7-3 to TRBJ1-4; D ambiguous. The CDR3 loop spans 15 amino acids. Germline lookup yields CDR1 SGHTA and CDR2 FQGTGA. Trimming removed 5 bases at V and 0 bases at J, with 10 bases between. This chain's CDR3 is CASSLERATNEKLFF. The CDR3 DNA sequence: TGTGCCAGCAGCCTGGAGAGAGCAACTAATGAAAAACTGTTTTTT.